The present entry profiles one T cell receptor beta chain with its context. The sample comes from a study of T cells in Graves' hyperthyroidism and ophthalmopathy. PBMCs stemmed from under 11 ml fresh peripheral blood. There were TCR beta CDR3 regions amplified from RNA transcripts. Using the HTBI primer set, a first-round RT-PCR was run on the TCR CDR3. Each CDR3 protein gets one entry after TCRdb re-called the multiplex PCR reads with MiXCR. The sample consists of some 320,000 distinct CDR3 sequences, roughly 15% of them appearing once. This CDR3 comprises 16 residues. Germline trimming cut 7 bases from V and 8 bases from J; bases unmatched to any gene: 16. Germline V gene lookup returns CDR1 LNHDA and CDR2 SQIVND (reference sequence).

Sequenced material: blood. The origin of this receptor is a middle-aged woman with Graves' ophthalmopathy. The V gene is TRBV19, the J gene TRBJ2-1; 8 nucleotides match TRBD2. CDR3: CASTPGGGGHLDEQFF. For the CDR3, the DNA is TGTGCCAGTACCCCGGGGGGCGGGGGGCATTTGGATGAGCAGTTCTTC.